This T cell receptor (beta chain) originates from a study of blood T cell repertoires in COVID-19 (dated by TCRdb to 2018 to 2020). Background for the entire study: Collaborator samples came from the United States, Italy and Spain and covered acute and convalescent phases of COVID-19. The material from the prospective study consisted of cDNA or gDNA derived from T cells, B-cell-depleted T cells, or PBMCs. Subjects who had been exposed to COVID-19, were actively infected with it, or had recovered from it provided the deeply sampled blood TCRbeta repertoires that made up the dataset. The repertoires were made available in a free public database intended to serve as a resource for research on the immune response to SARS-CoV-2. The samples were drawn from two sources: the first 160 participants of the ongoing ImmuneRACE study, and fewer than 1,500 subjects contributed by 6 global collaborators. Nearly every sample came with metadata listing a de-identified subject ID, COVID-19 status, age in years and sex. HLA class I and class II types, where available, came from metadata supplied by the sample provider rather than from assay-based typing. General conclusions and limits of the study: The amount of clinical and demographic metadata varied by source and participant and was provided uncurated.

Between the V and J ends, shortened by 0 bases and 0 bases respectively, the junction contains 12 bases. CDR3 length: 17 amino acids, cysteine to phenylalanine. Of all the DNA, just the CDR3 is kept, 51 bases in frame from base 1. The germline V gene (reference sequence) specifies SGHNT as CDR1 and YYREEE as CDR2. At one collaborating source in Seattle, patients were enrolled during active infection and were followed longitudinally through the course of disease. Whole blood was collected in K2EDTA tubes by collaborating institutions according to the institutions' own protocols. For TCRbeta analysis, collaborators shipped samples as frozen whole blood, isolated PBMCs, or DNA extracted from either of those sample types. TCRbeta CDR3 regions were amplified from genomic DNA using the immunoSEQ Assay, a bias-controlled multiplex PCR. In the source study's methods: The number of nucleated cells in each sample was estimated by amplification of reference gene primers within the assay. Sequence reads were collapsed and filtered to measure the absolute abundance of every unique TCRbeta CDR3 rearrangement. Productive Simpson clonality was computed per sample as the square root of Simpson's diversity index over productive rearrangements. Sourced from immuneACCESS, this table was stored by TCRdb with only in-frame sequences that have V and J called. A share of the clones is absent; for the studies checked, an unresolved V gene accounts for under half, and the remainder has no known explanation. V, J and clone size are those of that table, while D and trimming were read from the DNA. This sample has under 450,000 clones in its table, and around 89% of those were observed once. Clones ranked in the top ten supply under 2% of the sample.

This clone was detected a few times. Its antigen has not been determined. Nothing much larger sits one base from this clone, and base qualities are not available. This chain is built from TRBV5-4 and TRBJ2-2; no confident D gene assignment can be made. The TCR comes from a woman aged 40 to 50 with COVID-19, enrolled during active disease. The sample comprised peripheral blood. Here the CDR3 is given as CASSLAGPASNTGELFF. The bases read TGTGCCAGCAGCTTGGCGGGTCCAGCGTCGAACACCGGGGAGCTGTTTTTT. With the portions outside the CDR3 filled from the reference TRBV5-4 and TRBJ2-2 genes, the complete variable region becomes ETGVTQSPTHLIKTRGQQVTLRCSSQSGHNTVSWYQQALGQGPQFIFQYYREEENGRGNFPPRFSGLQFPNYSSELNVNALELDDSALYLCASSLAGPASNTGELFFGEGSRLTVL.